Below are 32 T cell receptor beta chains sequenced from a single sample in a study of blood T cells in healthy people across ages. A second 7 to 11 cycle PCR used barcoded and J-beta primers. TCRdb recomputed calls from the 5' RACE reads with MiXCR, one row per CDR3 protein. The sample contains over 1,500,000 distinct CDR3 sequences, around 48% of which appear only once. The sequenced sample consisted of blood. The source of these receptors is a woman aged 40 to 50 in good health.

The chain is built from TRBV5-1 and TRBJ2-1; 13 nucleotides agree with TRBD2. This CDR3 spans 16 amino acids. Losses at the gene ends were 4 bases for V and 9 bases for J; bases not matched to a gene: 10. Germline CDR1 SGHRS, CDR2 YFSETQ. CDR3 protein: CASSPLTSGGAVEQFF. The CDR3 nucleotides are TGCGCCAGCAGCCCACTAACTAGCGGGGGGGCCGTTGAGCAGTTCTTC.

The chain employs TRBV27 and TRBJ1-2, with TRBD1 matching 9 bases. J lost 5 bases, V lost 6 bases, and 7 bases had no gene match. The CDR3 spans 14 residues. The germline CDR1 and CDR2 sequences are MNHEY and SMNVEV (reference sequence). For the CDR3, the DNA is TGTGCCAGCAGCCAGGACAGGGGTTTTTATGGCTACACCTTC. Its translation: CASSQDRGFYGYTF.

With respect to this clonotype: Just one base apart from a much larger clone, this may be a read error. V gene TRBV20-1 combines with J gene TRBJ2-1; no definite D call. CDR3 size: 12 residues. CDR1 and CDR2 (germline): DFQATT, SNEGSKA (reference sequence). V was shortened by 5 bases and J by 0 bases, with 5 bases between the two germline ends. The CDR3 spells CSAARSYNEQFF. CDR3 bases: TGCAGTGCTGCCCGCTCCTACAATGAGCAGTTCTTC.

Details on this clonotype: Given the absence of the conserved phenylalanine or tryptophan at the CDR3 end, a read error is likely. Because the CDR3's place on the DNA is in doubt, the DNA is left out and the CDR3 is given as listed by TCRdb. The rearrangement links TRBV21-1 to TRBJ2-3; TRBD2, the D gene given by the table, was not confirmed from the DNA. TRBV21-1 is assigned pseudogene status. The CDR3 region is 15 residues in length, termini included. Here the CDR3 reads CASNFEIAGTDTQYL.

The chain carries TRBV7-9 and TRBJ2-7, with unresolved D. Germline CDR1 is SEHNR and CDR2 is FQNEAQ (reference sequence). V was pared by 5 bases and J by 9 bases, with 14 bases between. This CDR3 is built from 12 residues. CDR3 nucleotide sequence: TGTGCCAGCAGCCCCCTAGGGAATGTGCAGTACTTC. Translating it yields CASSPLGNVQYF.

This chain connects TRBV11-2 to TRBJ2-5; 8 positions match TRBD1. CDR3 length equals 12 residues. Germline CDR1 is SGHAT and CDR2 is FQNNGV. V was clipped by 5 bases and J by 7 bases; unmatched bases: 3. The CDR3 nucleotides read TGTGCCAGCAGCCAACAGGGGGGGACCCAGTACTTC. Its translation is CASSQQGGTQYF.

The chain employs TRBV7-2 and TRBJ1-1; D might be TRBD1 (5 bases). CDR3 length: 15 amino acids. The V gene's germline CDR1 is SGHTA and CDR2 FQGNSA. V lost 0 bases and J 4 bases, leaving 12 bases between the germline ends. The CDR3 sequence: CASSLAGVVGTEAFF. CDR3 coding DNA: TGTGCCAGCAGCTTAGCGGGGGTCGTCGGCACTGAAGCTTTCTTT.

J is TRBJ2-7 and V is TRBV27; unclear D gene. CDR3 size: 16 residues. Trimming shortened V by 6 bases and J by 0 bases, and 18 bases separated the two germline ends. CDR1 is MNHEY, CDR2 SMNVEV, per germline (reference sequence). The CDR3 DNA reads as TGTGCCAGCAGCCCCACAGTAGGAGCCCTCTCCTACGAGCAGTACTTC. Translation: CASSPTVGALSYEQYF.

A few counts support this clonotype. The chain joins TRBV20-1 to TRBJ1-2; no clear D gene. Germline CDR1 DFQATT, CDR2 SNEGSKA (reference sequence). The CDR3 contains 13 residues. Trimming cost V 0 bases and J 8 bases, with 13 bases left between them. The CDR3 spells CSARDQSRDGYTF. The CDR3 DNA reads as TGCAGTGCTAGAGACCAGAGCAGAGACGGCTACACCTTC.

V usage is TRBV5-5 and J usage is TRBJ2-7, with TRBD1 matching over 7 bases. This CDR3 contains 17 residues. Germline CDR1 and CDR2: SGHKS and YYEKEE (reference sequence). The trim removed 4 bases at V and 3 bases at J, leaving 16 bases unmatched. CDR3 in amino acids: CASSPNRNYGTVYEQYF. The CDR3 DNA reads as TGTGCCAGCAGCCCGAATCGAAATTACGGGACAGTCTACGAGCAGTACTTC.

This chain links TRBV6-2 or TRBV6-3 with TRBJ1-2; D gene unclear. This CDR3 has 13 amino acids. Per germline, CDR1 MNHEY and CDR2 SVGEGT. Trimming stripped 7 bases from V and 4 bases from J, with 13 bases between. In DNA, the CDR3 is TGTGCCAGCAAAGTGGACGGAATCTATGGCTACACCTTC. Translated: CASKVDGIYGYTF.

CDR3 coding DNA: TGCAGCGTTTCACCAGGGGTTGGGTACAATGAGCAGTTCTTC. Translating gives CSVSPGVGYNEQFF. The chain joins TRBV29-1 to TRBJ2-1; weak D call: TRBD1 (6 bases). Germline-derived CDR1 and CDR2 are SQVTM and ANQGSEA. This CDR3 comprises 14 residues. Trimming stripped 5 bases from V and 4 bases from J, with 15 bases between.

There are a few counts of this clonotype. This rearrangement joins TRBV3-1 to TRBJ2-7; weak D call: TRBD1 (5 bases). Per the germline V gene, CDR1 is LGHDT and CDR2 is YNNKEL (reference sequence). The CDR3 covers 14 residues. Trimming shortened V by 4 bases and J by 2 bases, and 12 bases separated the two germline ends. The CDR3 DNA sequence: TGTGCCAGCAGCCCCCAGGGCCGAGCCTACGAGCAGTACTTC. Its protein product is CASSPQGRAYEQYF.

This clonotype was recorded a few times. V and J are TRBV11-2 and TRBJ2-7, with 7 nucleotides matching TRBD1. The CDR3 extends over 16 amino acids. Germline values: CDR1 SGHAT, CDR2 FQNNGV. V shed 1 base and J 0 bases; nucleotides not matched to a gene: 6. In DNA, the CDR3 is TGTGCCAGCAGCTTAGGAAGGACAGGAGCCTCCTACGAGCAGTACTTC. This encodes CASSLGRTGASYEQYF.

This clonotype appeared a few times. The CDR3 protein is CASSWTNGRETQYF. The CDR3 region has the DNA TGTGCCAGCTCATGGACTAACGGCCGAGAGACCCAGTACTTC. V is TRBV13 and J is TRBJ2-5, with TRBD2 as a possible D gene (6 bases). The CDR3 totals 14 residues. CDR1 is PRHDT and CDR2 is FYEKMQ in the germline V gene (reference sequence). V was cut by 8 bases and J by 4 bases, with 17 bases left in between.

This chain uses TRBV7-2 with TRBJ1-2; D unresolved. Trimming shortened V by 1 base and J by 5 bases, and 20 bases separated the two germline ends. Germline values: CDR1 SGHTA, CDR2 FQGNSA. This CDR3 comprises 17 residues. The CDR3 reads CASSLVGSDVSVYGYTF. The CDR3 nucleotides are TGTGCCAGCAGCTTAGTGGGATCGGACGTTTCGGTATATGGCTACACCTTC.

The chain couples TRBV11-2 to TRBJ2-7; D not certain. The ends were cut back, 1 base at V and 8 bases at J, with 9 bases in the middle. Per germline, CDR1 SGHAT and CDR2 FQNNGV. The CDR3 totals 12 residues. This CDR3 is CASSLGPFQQYF. DNA for the CDR3: TGTGCCAGCAGCTTAGGGCCATTCCAGCAGTACTTC.

This clonotype turned up a few times. The V and J genes are TRBV7-9 and TRBJ2-3; a possible D gene is TRBD1 (7 bases). This CDR3 comprises 19 residues. Trimming pared 8 bases from V and 2 bases from J, leaving 29 bases between. Germline V gene data show CDR1 as SEHNR and CDR2 as FQNEAQ (reference sequence). The CDR3 sequence is CASGGKRDSPLSLTDTQYF. The CDR3 bases are TGTGCCAGCGGGGGGAAACGGGACAGCCCACTATCTCTCACAGATACGCAGTATTTT.

This rearrangement joins TRBV6-1 to TRBJ1-2; D is undetermined. In germline, CDR1 is MNHNS, CDR2 SASEGT. CDR3 length: 14 residues. V lost 2 bases, J lost 6 bases, and 13 bases lay in between. The CDR3 sequence: CASSELRVGDGYTF. Here the CDR3 DNA reads TGTGCCAGCAGTGAATTAAGGGTCGGGGATGGCTACACCTTC.

The gene calls are TRBV7-2 and TRBJ2-1, with D hard to call. Germline V gene data show CDR1 as SGHTA and CDR2 as FQGNSA. V was trimmed by 3 bases and J by 10 bases, leaving 16 bases between them. The CDR3 loop spans 14 amino acids. The CDR3 bases are TGTGCCAGCAGCTTTTCCGGGTTCGCCTCCGAGCAGTTCTTC. Protein sequence: CASSFSGFASEQFF.

Concerning this clonotype: At one end the junction does not follow the germline gene, possibly because of a read error. The rearrangement joins TRBV4-2 to TRBJ2-5; the D gene is possibly TRBD1 (6 bases). CDR1 is LGHNA, CDR2 YNFKEQ, per germline. CDR3 size: 12 residues. The CDR3 region has the DNA TGTGCCGGCAGAGGACAGCAAGAGACCCAGTACTTC. It is translated as CAGRGQQETQYF.

This sequence joins TRBV9 and TRBJ1-2; TRBD1 matches at 7 bases. The CDR3 contains 17 residues. The J segment lost 6 bases and the V segment lost 3 bases, leaving 17 bases of the junction unmatched. Germline CDR1 SGDLS, CDR2 YYNGEE. This chain's CDR3 is CASSDDTRRTGPHGYTF. The CDR3 bases are TGTGCCAGCAGCGACGATACGAGGAGGACAGGACCCCATGGCTACACCTTC. The full variable domain, with the rest looked up from reference TRBV9 and TRBJ1-2, is DSGVTQTPKHLITATGQRVTLRCSPRSGDLSVYWYQQSLDQGLQFLIQYYNGEERAKGNILERFSAQQFPDLHSELNLSSLELGDSALYFCASSDDTRRTGPHGYTFGSGTRLTVV.

This clonotype was seen once. This chain joins TRBV4-2 and TRBJ1-2; 9 positions match TRBD1. CDR3 length: 16 residues. The ends lost 4 bases at V and 6 bases at J; junction bases unmatched: 12. The germline V gene encodes CDR1 LGHNA and CDR2 YNFKEQ. The CDR3 here is CASSRGQGDRFDGYTF. The CDR3 DNA sequence: TGTGCCAGCAGCCGGGGACAGGGCGACCGTTTCGATGGCTACACCTTC.

The chain is built from TRBV12-3 or TRBV12-4 and TRBJ2-5; no definite D call. The CDR3 sequence is 14 residues long. The V and J ends lost 2 bases and 5 bases respectively, with 12 bases between them. The DNA of the CDR3 is TGTGCCAGCAGTTTACGTCGGTTAGGGGAGACCCAGTACTTC. This gives the protein CASSLRRLGETQYF.

The rearrangement uses TRBV27 and TRBJ2-5; 11 nucleotides line up with TRBD2. V lost 8 bases, J lost 11 bases, and 19 bases stayed unmatched. CDR3 size: 16 residues. The germline CDR1 and CDR2 sequences are MNHEY and SMNVEV (reference sequence). This CDR3 is CASQNARLAGLHEQYF. The CDR3 nucleotides read TGTGCCAGCCAAAACGCGCGACTAGCGGGGCTCCATGAGCAGTACTTC.

This clonotype was observed a few times. V gene TRBV20-1 combines with J gene TRBJ2-7, with 10 nucleotides matching TRBD2. V lost 6 bases to trimming and J lost 2 bases; unmatched junction nucleotides: 10. The CDR3 has 15 residues. Germline CDR1 and CDR2: DFQATT and SNEGSKA (reference sequence). CDR3 DNA: TGCAGTGCCCCAGGGCTAGCGGGGGCCACCTACGAGCAGTACTTC. As protein: CSAPGLAGATYEQYF.

V gene TRBV27 combines with J gene TRBJ2-3; possibly TRBD2 for D (5 bases). Germline-derived CDR1 and CDR2 are MNHEY and SMNVEV (reference sequence). The CDR3 is made up of 15 amino acids. V lost 1 base and J 4 bases, leaving 12 bases between the germline ends. This CDR3 reads CASSLFGDSADTQYF. CDR3 nucleotides: TGTGCCAGCAGTTTATTTGGGGATAGCGCAGATACGCAGTATTTT.

This clonotype was recorded a few times. The chain links TRBV9 to TRBJ2-5; tentatively, D is TRBD1 or TRBD2 (5 bases each). From germline, CDR1 is SGDLS and CDR2 YYNGEE. The V end was cut by 3 bases, the J end by 0 bases, with 15 bases between. The CDR3 has 16 amino acids. Here the CDR3 reads CASSERDLLYQETQYF. The CDR3 DNA follows: TGTGCCAGCAGCGAGAGGGACCTTTTGTACCAAGAGACCCAGTACTTC.

Comments on this clonotype: The junction differs from germline at one of its ends, possibly a read error. The chain has TRBV5-1 and TRBJ2-2, with TRBD2 matching over 7 bases. Per the germline V gene, CDR1 is SGHRS and CDR2 is YFSETQ. The CDR3 runs to 15 residues. For the CDR3, the DNA is TGTGCCAGCAGCTTAAATGGACTAGTCGCCGGGGAGCTGTTTTTT. Protein sequence: CASSLNGLVAGELFF. The entire variable domain, with the rest obtained from reference TRBV5-1 and TRBJ2-2, is as follows: KAGVTQTPRYLIKTRGQQVTLSCSPISGHRSVSWYQQTPGQGLQFLFEYFSETQRNKGNFPGRFSGRQFSNSRSEMNVSTLELGDSALYLCASSLNGLVAGELFFGEGSRLTVL.

A few counts support this clonotype. The CDR3 DNA reads as TGCGCCAGCAGCCAAGATAGCGGGAGCTTGTACTACGAGCAGTACTTC. Amino acid sequence: CASSQDSGSLYYEQYF. The chain employs TRBV4-3 and TRBJ2-7; 9 nucleotides line up with TRBD2. The CDR3 extends over 16 amino acids. Germline V gives CDR1 LGHNA, CDR2 YSLEER. Trimming cost V 0 bases and J 3 bases; bases outside gene matches: 6.

The V call is TRBV29-1, the J call TRBJ2-5, with D unclear. Trimming left V 5 bases short and J 4 bases short, with 14 bases between. There are 13 residues in the CDR3. Germline V gene sequence: CDR1 SQVTM, CDR2 ANQGSEA. This CDR3 is CSVSIVLAETQYF. CDR3 coding DNA: TGCAGCGTTTCGATCGTTCTGGCAGAGACCCAGTACTTC. The whole variable domain, filled in from reference TRBV29-1 and TRBJ2-5, reads SAVISQKPSRDICQRGTSLTIQCQVDSQVTMMFWYRQQPGQSLTLIATANQGSEATYESGFVIDKFPISRPNLTFSTLTVSNMSPEDSSIYLCSVSIVLAETQYFGPGTRLLVL.

The V and J genes are TRBV9 and TRBJ2-3; possibly TRBD1 or TRBD2 for D (5 bases each). This CDR3 spans 13 amino acids. Germline values: CDR1 SGDLS, CDR2 YYNGEE. V was clipped by 6 bases and J by 9 bases, with 17 bases between them. The CDR3 sequence: CASTRDVAGTQYF. In DNA form, the CDR3 reads TGTGCCAGCACCAGGGACGTCGCAGGGACGCAGTATTTT.